This record concerns one T cell receptor beta chain sequence. Its target is not known. The sample is drawn from a study of CD8+ T cells in alopecia areata. Extracted RNA was reverse transcribed into cDNA, the sequencing template. Assay used: immunoSEQ multiplex PCR; TCRdb lists only in-frame clones, some missing. The sample has under 350,000 clones; 58% are singletons. V was pared by 0 bases and J by 6 bases, with 12 bases between. This CDR3 is built from 14 residues. Germline values: CDR1 GTSNPN, CDR2 SVGIG (reference sequence). The treatment here: oral pan-JAK inhibitor, 5-10 mg twice daily. PBMCs, the starting material, were the source of sorted CD4+ and CD8+ T cells. Study conclusions and caveats: Sequencing of scalp samples also includes resident alphabeta T cells from normal skin. Scalp clonality decreased significantly with tofacitinib, and so did expanded CD8+ clones among the top 100. Under tofacitinib, numerous expanded lesional clonotypes remained detectable in scalp and blood.

The sequence was collected from a human donor with alopecia areata. The chain couples TRBV30 to TRBJ2-4; D unclear. The sample here was CD4+ T cells sorted from blood, taken at week 24, from a patient treated with tofacitinib. CDR3 sequence (DNA): TGTGCCTGGAGTGTACGAAGGGCAGGAAACATTCAGTACTTC. It translates to CAWSVRRAGNIQYF.